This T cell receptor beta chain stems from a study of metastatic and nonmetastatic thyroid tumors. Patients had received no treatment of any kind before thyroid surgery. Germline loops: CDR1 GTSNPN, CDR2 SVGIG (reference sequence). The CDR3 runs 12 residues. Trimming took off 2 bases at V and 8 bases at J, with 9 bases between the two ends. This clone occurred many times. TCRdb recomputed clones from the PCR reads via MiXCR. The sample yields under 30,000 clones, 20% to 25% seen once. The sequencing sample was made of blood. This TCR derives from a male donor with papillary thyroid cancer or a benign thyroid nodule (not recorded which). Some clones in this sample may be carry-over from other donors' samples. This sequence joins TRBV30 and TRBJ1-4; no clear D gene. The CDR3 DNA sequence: TGTGCCTGGAGTCTGGGGTCGGAAAAACTGTTTTTT. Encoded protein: CAWSLGSEKLFF.